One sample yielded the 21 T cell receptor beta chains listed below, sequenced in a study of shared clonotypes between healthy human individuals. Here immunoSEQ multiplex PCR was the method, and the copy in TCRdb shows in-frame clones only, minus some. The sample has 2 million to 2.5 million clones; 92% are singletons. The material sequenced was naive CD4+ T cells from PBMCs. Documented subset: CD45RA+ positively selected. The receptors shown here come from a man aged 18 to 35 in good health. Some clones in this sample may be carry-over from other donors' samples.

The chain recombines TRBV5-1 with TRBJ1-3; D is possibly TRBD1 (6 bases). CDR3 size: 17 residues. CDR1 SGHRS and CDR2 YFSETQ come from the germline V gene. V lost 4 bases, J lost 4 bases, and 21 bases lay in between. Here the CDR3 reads CASSPGQSTLLGNTIYF. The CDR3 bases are TGCGCCAGCAGCCCCGGACAGAGTACGCTTTTAGGAAACACCATATATTTT.

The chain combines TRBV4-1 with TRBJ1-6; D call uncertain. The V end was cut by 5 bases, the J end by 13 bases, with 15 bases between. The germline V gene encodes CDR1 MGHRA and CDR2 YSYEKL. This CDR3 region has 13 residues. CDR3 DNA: TGCGCCAGCAGCAGGGAGGTCAGTTCGCCCCTCCACTTT. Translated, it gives CASSREVSSPLHF.

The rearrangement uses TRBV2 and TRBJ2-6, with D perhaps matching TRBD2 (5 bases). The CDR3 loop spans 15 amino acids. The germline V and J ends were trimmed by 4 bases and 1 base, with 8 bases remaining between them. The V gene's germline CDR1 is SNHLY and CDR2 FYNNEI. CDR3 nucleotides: TGTGCCAGCAGTGTGACGGGGTCTGGGGCCAACGTCCTGACTTTC. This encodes CASSVTGSGANVLTF. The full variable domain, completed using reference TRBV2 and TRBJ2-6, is EPEVTQTPSHQVTQMGQEVILRCVPISNHLYFYWYRQILGQKVEFLVSFYNNEISEKSEIFDDQFSVERPDGSNFTLKIRSTKLEDSAMYFCASSVTGSGANVLTFGAGSRLTVL.

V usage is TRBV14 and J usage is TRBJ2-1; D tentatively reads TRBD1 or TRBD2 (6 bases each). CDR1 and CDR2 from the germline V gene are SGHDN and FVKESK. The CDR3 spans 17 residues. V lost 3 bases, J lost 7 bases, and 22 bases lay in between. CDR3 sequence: CASSHWDLGGAENEQFF. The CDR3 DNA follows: TGTGCCAGCAGCCATTGGGACTTGGGGGGCGCGGAAAATGAGCAGTTCTTC.

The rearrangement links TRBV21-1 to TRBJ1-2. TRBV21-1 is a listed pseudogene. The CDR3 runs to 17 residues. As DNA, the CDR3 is TGTGCCAGCAAGCTTCCGGGACCGCGCCTACTCCCAGGGGGCTACACCTTC. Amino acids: CASKLPGPRLLPGGYTF.

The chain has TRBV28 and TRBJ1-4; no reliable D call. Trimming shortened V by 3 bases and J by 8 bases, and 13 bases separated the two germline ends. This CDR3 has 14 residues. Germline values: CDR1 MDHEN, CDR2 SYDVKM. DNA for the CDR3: TGTGCCAGCAGTTTTAAGGGCTCATGGGAAAAACTGTTTTTT. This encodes CASSFKGSWEKLFF.

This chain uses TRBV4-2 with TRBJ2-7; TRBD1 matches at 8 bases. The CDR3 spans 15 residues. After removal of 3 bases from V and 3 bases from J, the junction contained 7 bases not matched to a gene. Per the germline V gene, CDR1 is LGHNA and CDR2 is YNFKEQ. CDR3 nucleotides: TGTGCCAGCAGCCATGCAGGGACAGGAGACTACGAGCAGTACTTC. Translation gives CASSHAGTGDYEQYF.

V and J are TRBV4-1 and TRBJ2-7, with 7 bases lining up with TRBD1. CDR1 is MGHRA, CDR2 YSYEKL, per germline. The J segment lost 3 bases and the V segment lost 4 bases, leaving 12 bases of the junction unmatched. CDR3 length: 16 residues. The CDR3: CASSPGLRGKGYEQYF. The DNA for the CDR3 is TGCGCCAGCAGCCCAGGGCTCAGGGGGAAAGGCTACGAGCAGTACTTC.

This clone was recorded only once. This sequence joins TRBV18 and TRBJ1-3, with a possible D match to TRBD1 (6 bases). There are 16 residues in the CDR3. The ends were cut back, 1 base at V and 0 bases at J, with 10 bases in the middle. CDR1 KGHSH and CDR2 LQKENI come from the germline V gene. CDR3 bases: TGTGCCAGCTCACCACTCGGACAGTCCTCTGGAAACACCATATATTTT. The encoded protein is CASSPLGQSSGNTIYF.

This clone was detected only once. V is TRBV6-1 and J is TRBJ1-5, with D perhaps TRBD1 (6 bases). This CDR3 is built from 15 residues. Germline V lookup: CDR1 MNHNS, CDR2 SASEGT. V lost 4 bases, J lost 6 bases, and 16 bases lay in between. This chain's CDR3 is CASSAVTGKGQPQHF. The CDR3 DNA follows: TGTGCCAGCAGTGCGGTAACAGGGAAGGGTCAGCCCCAGCATTTT.

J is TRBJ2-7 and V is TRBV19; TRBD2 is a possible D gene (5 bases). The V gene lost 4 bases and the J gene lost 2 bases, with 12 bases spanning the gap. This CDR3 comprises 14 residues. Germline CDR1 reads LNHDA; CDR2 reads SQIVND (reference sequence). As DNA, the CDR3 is TGTGCCAGTAGTACCCCGGGGAGCACCTACGAGCAGTACTTC. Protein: CASSTPGSTYEQYF. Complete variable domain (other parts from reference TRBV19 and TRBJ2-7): DGGITQSPKYLFRKEGQNVTLSCEQNLNHDAMYWYRQDPGQGLRLIYYSQIVNDFQKGDIAEGYSVSREKKESFPLTVTSAQKNPTAFYLCASSTPGSTYEQYFGPGTRLTVT.

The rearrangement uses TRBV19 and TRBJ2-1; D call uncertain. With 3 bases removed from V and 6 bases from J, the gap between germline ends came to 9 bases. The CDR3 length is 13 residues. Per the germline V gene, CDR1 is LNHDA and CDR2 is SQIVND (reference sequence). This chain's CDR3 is CASSISQSNEQFF. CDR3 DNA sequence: TGTGCCAGTAGTATTTCGCAGAGCAATGAGCAGTTCTTC. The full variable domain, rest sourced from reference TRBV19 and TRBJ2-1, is DGGITQSPKYLFRKEGQNVTLSCEQNLNHDAMYWYRQDPGQGLRLIYYSQIVNDFQKGDIAEGYSVSREKKESFPLTVTSAQKNPTAFYLCASSISQSNEQFFGPGTRLTVL.

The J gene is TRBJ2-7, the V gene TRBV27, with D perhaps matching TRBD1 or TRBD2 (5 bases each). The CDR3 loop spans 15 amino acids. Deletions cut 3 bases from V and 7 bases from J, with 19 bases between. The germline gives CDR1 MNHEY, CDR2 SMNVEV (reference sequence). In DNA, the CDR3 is TGTGCCAGCAGTTTCTACGGTTGGGGTGAGGGGGAGCAGTACTTC. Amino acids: CASSFYGWGEGEQYF.

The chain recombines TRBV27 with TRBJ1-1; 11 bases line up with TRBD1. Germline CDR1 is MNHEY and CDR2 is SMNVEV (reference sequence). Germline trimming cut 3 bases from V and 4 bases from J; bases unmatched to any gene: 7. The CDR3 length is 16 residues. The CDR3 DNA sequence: TGTGCCAGCAGTTTTCGGACAGGGGGCGCGGGCACTGAAGCTTTCTTT. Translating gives CASSFRTGGAGTEAFF.

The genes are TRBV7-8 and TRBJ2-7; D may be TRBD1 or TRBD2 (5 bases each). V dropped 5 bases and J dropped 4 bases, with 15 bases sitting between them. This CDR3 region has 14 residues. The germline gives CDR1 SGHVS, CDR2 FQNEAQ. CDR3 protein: CASSRNRDGYEQYF. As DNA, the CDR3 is TGTGCCAGCAGCCGGAACCGGGACGGGTACGAGCAGTACTTC.

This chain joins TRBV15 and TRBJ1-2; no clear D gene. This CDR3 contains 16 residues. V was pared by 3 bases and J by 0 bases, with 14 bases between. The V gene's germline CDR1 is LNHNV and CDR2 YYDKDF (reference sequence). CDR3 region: CATSSQARSSNYGYTF. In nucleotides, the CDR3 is TGTGCCACCAGCAGCCAGGCCCGATCCTCTAACTATGGCTACACCTTC.

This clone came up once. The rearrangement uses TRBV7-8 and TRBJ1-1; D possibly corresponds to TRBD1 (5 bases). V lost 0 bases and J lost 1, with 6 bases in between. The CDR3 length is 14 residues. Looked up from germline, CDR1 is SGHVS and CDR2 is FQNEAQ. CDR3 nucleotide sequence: TGTGCCAGCAGCTTAGCCGGGGGGAACACTGAAGCTTTCTTT. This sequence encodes CASSLAGGNTEAFF.

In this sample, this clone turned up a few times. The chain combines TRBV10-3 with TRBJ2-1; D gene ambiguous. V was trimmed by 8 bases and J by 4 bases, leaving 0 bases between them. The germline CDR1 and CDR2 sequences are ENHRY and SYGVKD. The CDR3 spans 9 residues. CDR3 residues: CAIYNEQFF. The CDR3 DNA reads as TGTGCCATCTACAATGAGCAGTTCTTC.

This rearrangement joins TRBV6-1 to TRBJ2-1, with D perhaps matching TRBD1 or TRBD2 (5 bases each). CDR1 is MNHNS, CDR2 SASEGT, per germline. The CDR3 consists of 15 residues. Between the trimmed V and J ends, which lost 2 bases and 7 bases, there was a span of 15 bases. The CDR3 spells CASSERYRGRNEQFF. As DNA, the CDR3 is TGTGCCAGCAGTGAAAGATATCGGGGACGGAATGAGCAGTTCTTC.

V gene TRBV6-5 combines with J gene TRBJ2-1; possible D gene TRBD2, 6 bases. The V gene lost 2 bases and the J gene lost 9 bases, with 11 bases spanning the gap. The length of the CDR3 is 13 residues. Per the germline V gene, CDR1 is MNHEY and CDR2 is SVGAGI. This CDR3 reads CASSYRGRGEQFF. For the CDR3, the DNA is TGTGCCAGCAGTTACAGAGGGCGGGGTGAGCAGTTCTTC.

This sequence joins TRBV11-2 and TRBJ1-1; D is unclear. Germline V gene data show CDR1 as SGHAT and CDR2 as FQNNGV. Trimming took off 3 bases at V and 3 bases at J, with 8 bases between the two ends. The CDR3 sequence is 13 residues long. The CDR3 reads CASSLGGHTEAFF. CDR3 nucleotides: TGTGCCAGCAGCTTGGGCGGTCACACTGAAGCTTTCTTT.